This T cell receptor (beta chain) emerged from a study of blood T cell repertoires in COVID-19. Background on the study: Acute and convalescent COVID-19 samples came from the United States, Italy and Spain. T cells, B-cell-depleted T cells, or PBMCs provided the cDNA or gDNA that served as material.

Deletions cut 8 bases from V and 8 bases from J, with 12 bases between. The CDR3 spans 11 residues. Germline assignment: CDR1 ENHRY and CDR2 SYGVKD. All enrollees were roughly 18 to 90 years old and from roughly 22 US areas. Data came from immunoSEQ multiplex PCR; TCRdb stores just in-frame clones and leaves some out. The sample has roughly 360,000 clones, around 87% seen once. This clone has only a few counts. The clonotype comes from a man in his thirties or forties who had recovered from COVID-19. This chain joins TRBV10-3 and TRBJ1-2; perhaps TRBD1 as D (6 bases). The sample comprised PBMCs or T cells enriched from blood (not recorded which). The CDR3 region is CAIHYRDGYTF. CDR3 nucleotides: TGTGCCATCCACTACAGGGACGGCTACACCTTC.